Following are 24 T cell receptor beta chains from one sample sequenced in a study of blood T cell repertoires in COVID-19 (TCRdb year 2020). The library was built by means of the immunoSEQ multiplex PCR assay. TCRdb holds this immuneACCESS table with in-frame rearrangements only. Some clones are missing; in checked studies, unresolved V genes explain under half, and the rest has no known cause. The sample contains approximately 190,000 clones, around 87% of them found a single time. The biggest ten clones account for under 30% of the sample. Sequences were obtained from PBMCs or T cells enriched from blood (not recorded which). The receptors were gathered from a woman between 40 and 55 years old in a cohort exposed to, infected with or recovered from COVID-19 (not recorded which).

The chain uses TRBV9 and TRBJ2-2, with 13 bases aligning to TRBD2. Trimming took 2 bases from V and 7 from J; bases not matched to a gene: 5. The CDR3 sequence is 16 residues long. Germline lookup yields CDR1 SGDLS and CDR2 YYNGEE. CDR3 sequence: CASSVTSGRASGELFF. The CDR3 DNA reads as TGTGCCAGCAGCGTTACTAGCGGGAGGGCCAGCGGGGAGCTGTTTTTT.

V and J are TRBV7-2 and TRBJ1-1, with a weak D call TRBD1 (5 bases). The CDR3 has 13 residues. CDR1 is SGHTA, CDR2 FQGNSA, per germline. Deletions cut 5 bases from V and 5 bases from J, with 12 bases between. CDR3 in amino acids: CASSLQYRTEAFF. DNA of the CDR3: TGTGCCAGCAGCCTCCAGTACAGGACTGAAGCTTTCTTT.

The V gene is TRBV25-1, the J gene TRBJ1-4, with TRBD1 matching over 12 bases. Looked up from germline, CDR1 is MGHDK and CDR2 is SYGVNS. The CDR3 covers 15 residues. The V and J ends lost 5 bases and 13 bases, in that order; junction bases with no gene match: 11. The DNA for the CDR3 is TGTGCCAGCAGTTTCGCCGGGACAGGGGGCGAGGGACTGTTTTTT. Its translation: CASSFAGTGGEGLFF.

This clone has just one count. The V and J genes are TRBV6-6 and TRBJ2-6, with TRBD1 identical over 12 bases. The CDR3 loop spans 20 amino acids. The junction had 13 bases not matched to a gene; V was cut back by 5 bases and J by 2 bases. CDR1 MNHNY and CDR2 SVGAGI come from the germline V gene (reference sequence). The chain's CDR3 is CASSRSGTGGFGTGANVLTF. CDR3 DNA sequence: TGTGCCAGCAGTCGATCCGGGACAGGGGGCTTTGGGACTGGGGCCAACGTCCTGACTTTC.

The chain carries TRBV5-4 and TRBJ2-2; 8 bases line up with TRBD1. CDR3 size: 16 residues. Germline V lookup: CDR1 SGHNT, CDR2 YYREEE (reference sequence). Losses at the gene ends were 3 bases for V and 0 bases for J; bases not matched to a gene: 4. CDR3 loop: CASSWGTGANTGELFF. CDR3 nucleotide sequence: TGTGCCAGCAGCTGGGGGACAGGAGCGAACACCGGGGAGCTGTTTTTT.

V and J are TRBV5-8 and TRBJ2-1; TRBD2 might be the D (6 bases). CDR3 length: 14 residues. Between the trimmed V and J ends, which lost 4 bases and 7 bases, there was a span of 15 bases. CDR1 SGHTS and CDR2 YDEGEE come from the germline V gene. The CDR3 DNA reads TGTGCCAGCAGCCCCTTGACTAGAGGGAATGAGCAGTTCTTC. It is translated as CASSPLTRGNEQFF.

The chain uses TRBV5-1 and TRBJ2-3, with 9 bases fitting TRBD2. There are 16 residues in the CDR3. The V gene end was trimmed by 0 bases and the J gene end by 0 bases; junction bases not matched to a gene: 2. The germline V gene has CDR1 SGHRS and CDR2 YFSETQ. CDR3 in amino acids: CASSLGLADSTDTQYF. DNA for the CDR3: TGCGCCAGCAGCTTGGGACTAGCGGATAGCACAGATACGCAGTATTTT.

The chain has TRBV5-1 and TRBJ2-2, with a tentative D call TRBD1 (6 bases). V lost 5 bases and J 6 bases, leaving 17 bases between the germline ends. The CDR3 runs to 15 residues. The germline V gene encodes CDR1 SGHRS and CDR2 YFSETQ. The CDR3 reads CASSSTGRSAGELFF. As DNA, the CDR3 is TGCGCCAGCAGTTCAACAGGGCGAAGTGCCGGGGAGCTGTTTTTT.

The rearrangement uses TRBV13 and TRBJ2-7, with TRBD2 identical over 8 bases. With V trimmed by 0 bases and J by 1 base, 5 bases remained unmatched. The V gene's germline CDR1 is PRHDT and CDR2 FYEKMQ (reference sequence). The CDR3 sequence is 16 residues long. CDR3 in amino acids: CASSLGRTSGSYEQYF. For the CDR3, the DNA is TGTGCCAGCAGCTTAGGCCGAACTAGCGGATCCTACGAGCAGTACTTC.

Judged by abundance, this clone is medium-sized (0.01 to 0.1%). V gene TRBV5-5 combines with J gene TRBJ2-5, with D hard to call. Germline V lookup: CDR1 SGHKS, CDR2 YYEKEE (reference sequence). V lost 4 bases and J 3 bases, leaving 4 bases between the germline ends. This CDR3 comprises 11 residues. The CDR3 loop is CASSPKETQYF. CDR3 sequence (DNA): TGTGCCAGCAGCCCAAAAGAGACCCAGTACTTC.

The J gene is TRBJ1-2, the V gene TRBV7-2, with 10 bases matching TRBD1. The germline V gene encodes CDR1 SGHTA and CDR2 FQGNSA. The J segment lost 6 bases and the V segment lost 5 bases, leaving 6 bases of the junction unmatched. The CDR3 is 14 amino acids. CDR3 sequence (DNA): TGTGCCAGCAGCAGAATCGGGACAGGGGATGGCTACACCTTC. Translating gives CASSRIGTGDGYTF.

The V call is TRBV7-9, the J call TRBJ2-1; D is undetermined. Between the trimmed V and J ends, which lost 1 base and 3 bases, there was a span of 10 bases. The germline V gene encodes CDR1 SEHNR and CDR2 FQNEAQ (reference sequence). CDR3 length: 15 amino acids. In DNA, the CDR3 is TGTGCCAGCAGCTTAGTCGGTTTTAGCTACAATGAGCAGTTCTTC. Translation gives CASSLVGFSYNEQFF.

The gene calls are TRBV6-5 and TRBJ2-1, with D possibly TRBD2 on 6 matching bases. The V gene's germline CDR1 is MNHEY and CDR2 SVGAGI. This CDR3 is 12 amino acids long. With 8 bases removed from V and 8 bases from J, the gap between germline ends came to 13 bases. CDR3 protein: CASAWGRHEQFF. The CDR3, as DNA: TGTGCCAGCGCGTGGGGGAGGCATGAGCAGTTCTTC.

V and J are TRBV11-3 and TRBJ2-7; 9 nucleotides match TRBD2. The CDR3 extends over 15 amino acids. Trimming removed 1 base from V and 4 bases from J; junction bases left unmatched: 5. Germline V lookup: CDR1 SGHNT, CDR2 YENEEA. The CDR3 nucleotides read TGTGCCAGCAGCTTAGTGTCTAGCGGGATTTACGAGCAGTACTTC. It encodes CASSLVSSGIYEQYF. Filled out from reference TRBV11-3 and TRBJ2-7, the complete variable domain reads EAGVVQSPRYKIIEKKQPVAFWCNPISGHNTLYWYLQNLGQGPELLIRYENEEAVDDSQLPKDRFSAERLKGVDSTLKIQPAELGDSAVYLCASSLVSSGIYEQYFGPGTRLTVT.

This sequence joins TRBV2 and TRBJ1-4, with D perhaps TRBD1 (5 bases). The CDR3 consists of 14 residues. Germline CDR1 is SNHLY and CDR2 is FYNNEI. Trimming removed 7 bases at V and 5 bases at J, with 14 bases between. The CDR3, as DNA: TGTGCCAGCAAGACAGTAGCCTCGAATGAAAAACTGTTTTTT. Translation gives CASKTVASNEKLFF.

The chain links TRBV10-1 to TRBJ2-3; 12 nucleotides agree with TRBD2. CDR3 length: 14 amino acids. V was pared by 4 bases and J by 6 bases, with 2 bases of the junction left unmatched. CDR1 and CDR2 from the germline V gene are WNHNN and SYGVQD (reference sequence). As DNA, the CDR3 is TGCGCCAGCAGTGGTACTAGCGGGAGGGATACGCAGTATTTT. It translates to CASSGTSGRDTQYF.

The rearrangement joins TRBV2 to TRBJ1-1; TRBD1 matches at 10 bases. Germline V gene sequence: CDR1 SNHLY, CDR2 FYNNEI. With V trimmed by 6 bases and J by 2 bases, 9 bases remained unmatched. The CDR3 loop spans 16 amino acids. The CDR3 reads CASSVTGTGENTEAFF. The DNA for the CDR3 is TGTGCCAGCAGCGTAACCGGGACAGGGGAAAACACTGAAGCTTTCTTT.

The V gene is TRBV5-1, the J gene TRBJ2-7, with 9 bases aligning to TRBD1. CDR1 and CDR2 (germline): SGHRS, YFSETQ. The CDR3 is 14 residues long. After removal of 3 bases from V and 4 bases from J, the junction contained 5 bases not matched to a gene. The CDR3 sequence is CASSWDRVGYEQYF. The DNA of the CDR3 is TGCGCCAGCAGCTGGGACAGGGTAGGATACGAGCAGTACTTC.

This clone was detected ten times or more. This chain connects TRBV6-1 to TRBJ2-7; D ambiguous. CDR3 length: 13 amino acids. V lost 2 bases to trimming and J lost 4 bases, with 9 bases between them. CDR1 MNHNS and CDR2 SASEGT come from the germline V gene. In DNA, the CDR3 is TGTGCCAGCAGTGAATTGTTAGAGTACGAGCAGTACTTC. Protein sequence: CASSELLEYEQYF.

V gene TRBV25-1 combines with J gene TRBJ1-4, with D possibly matching TRBD1 (5 bases). This CDR3 has 15 amino acids. The V end lost 3 bases, the J end lost 2 bases, and 10 bases lay between the germline ends. The germline V gene encodes CDR1 MGHDK and CDR2 SYGVNS. CDR3 in DNA: TGTGCCAGCAGTGACCCGCGGGACACTAATGAAAAACTGTTTTTT. It specifies CASSDPRDTNEKLFF.

The CDR3 loop reads CASSSLTGLARETQYF. CDR3 nucleotides: TGTGCCAGCAGCTCCCTTACCGGACTAGCGAGGGAGACCCAGTACTTC. This chain connects TRBV11-2 to TRBJ2-5; 9 bases align to TRBD2. Germline CDR1 and CDR2: SGHAT and FQNNGV. Trimming removed 4 bases from V and 5 bases from J; junction bases left unmatched: 11. This CDR3 has 16 amino acids.

The chain recombines TRBV11-3 with TRBJ2-7; 12 bases are a match to TRBD2. CDR1 is SGHNT, CDR2 YENEEA, per germline. CDR3 length: 15 amino acids. V gave up 5 bases and J gave up 5 bases; unmatched junction bases: 7. This CDR3 reads CASSPRTSGTNEQYF. Here the CDR3 DNA reads TGTGCCAGCAGCCCCCGGACTAGCGGGACCAACGAGCAGTACTTC.

The chain has TRBV14 and TRBJ2-7; 11 bases map to TRBD2. CDR1 is SGHDN, CDR2 FVKESK, per germline. V trimming: 4 bases; J trimming: 0 bases; junction bases outside the gene matches: 8. This CDR3 has 17 residues. CDR3 bases: TGTGCCAGCAGCCGCCCGGGACTAGCGGATTCCTCCTACGAGCAGTACTTC. Its protein is CASSRPGLADSSYEQYF.

This clone appeared a single time. The chain combines TRBV30 with TRBJ2-3; the match to TRBD1 covers 12 bases. Trimming cost V 4 bases and J 2 bases; bases outside gene matches: 4. This CDR3 spans 15 amino acids. The germline V gene encodes CDR1 GTSNPN and CDR2 SVGIG (reference sequence). CDR3 loop: CAWTGTGGYTDTQYF. In DNA form, the CDR3 reads TGTGCCTGGACTGGGACAGGGGGCTACACAGATACGCAGTATTTT. Looking up the rest from reference TRBV30 and TRBJ2-3 gives the full variable domain: SQTIHQWPATLVQPVGSPLSLECTVEGTSNPNLYWYRQAAGRGLQLLFYSVGIGQISSEVPQNLSASRPQDRQFILSSKKLLLSDSGFYLCAWTGTGGYTDTQYFGPGTRLTVL.